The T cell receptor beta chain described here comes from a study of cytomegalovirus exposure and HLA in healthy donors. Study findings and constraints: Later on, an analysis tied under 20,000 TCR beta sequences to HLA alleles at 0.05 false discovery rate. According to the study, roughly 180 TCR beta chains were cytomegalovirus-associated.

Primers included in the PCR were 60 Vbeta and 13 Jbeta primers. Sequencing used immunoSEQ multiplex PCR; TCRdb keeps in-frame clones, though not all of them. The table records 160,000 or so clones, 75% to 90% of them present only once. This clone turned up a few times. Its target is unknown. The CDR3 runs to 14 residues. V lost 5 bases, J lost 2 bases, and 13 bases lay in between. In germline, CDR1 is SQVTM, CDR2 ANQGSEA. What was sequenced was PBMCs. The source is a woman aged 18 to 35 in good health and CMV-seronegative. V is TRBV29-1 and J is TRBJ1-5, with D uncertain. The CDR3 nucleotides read TGCAGCGTTTCTGCGGGGAGAGGCAATCAGCCCCAGCATTTT. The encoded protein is CSVSAGRGNQPQHF. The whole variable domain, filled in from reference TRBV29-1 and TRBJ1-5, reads SAVISQKPSRDICQRGTSLTIQCQVDSQVTMMFWYRQQPGQSLTLIATANQGSEATYESGFVIDKFPISRPNLTFSTLTVSNMSPEDSSIYLCSVSAGRGNQPQHFGDGTRLSIL.